The 15 T cell receptor beta chains below were found in one sample sequenced in a study of tumor-infiltrating lymphocytes in primary liver carcinoma. Starting material of about 450 ng total RNA yielded TCR beta cDNA via a constant-region primer. ARM-PCR was slightly modified, and three nested multiplex PCR rounds with it gave rise to the TCR beta libraries. Rounds one and two of PCR, each of roughly 10 cycles, were primed with TRBV1-TRBV30 forward primers and a C-beta reverse primer. TCRdb re-called the multiplex PCR reads with MiXCR, one entry per CDR3 protein. The table shows about 66,000 distinct CDR3 sequences, with about three quarters occurring only once. Joint extraction of RNA and DNA used roughly 20-33 mg of bulk tissue that was unsorted. The sequenced material came from liver tumor tissue from sampling region 4. This sample's subset: tumor region T4, right-lateral pole. All receptors derive from a man aged 40-55 years with primary liver carcinoma and hepatitis B virus infection.

This clonotype was detected ten times or more. The chain links TRBV5-1 to TRBJ2-1; a weak D match, TRBD2 (6 bases). CDR1 and CDR2 (germline): SGHRS, YFSETQ. Trimming removed 4 bases at V and 4 bases at J, with 12 bases between. The CDR3 is made up of 14 amino acids. CDR3 in DNA: TGCGCCAGCAGCGACGGACTAATTTACAATGAGCAGTTCTTC. This gives the protein CASSDGLIYNEQFF.

With regard to this clonotype: A read error may produce the germline difference seen at one junction end. The rearrangement uses TRBV7-9 and TRBJ2-1; D call uncertain. The CDR3 is made up of 13 amino acids. CDR1 is SEHNR, CDR2 FQNEAQ, per germline (reference sequence). The DNA of the CDR3 is TGTGCCGGCAGCCAATCTCTGGTGAGTGAGCAGTTCTTC. This codes for CAGSQSLVSEQFF.

Regarding this clonotype: A junction end diverges from the germline sequence, so it may reflect a read error. V gene TRBV5-4 combines with J gene TRBJ2-7, with 7 bases that match TRBD2. The CDR3 is made up of 15 amino acids. CDR1 and CDR2 from the germline V gene are SGHNT and YYREEE (reference sequence). CDR3 amino acids: CGSSLDCGSFYEQYF. In DNA, the CDR3 is TGTGGCAGCAGCTTGGATTGCGGGAGCTTCTACGAGCAGTACTTC.

For this clonotype: At one end, the junction sequence differs from germline, possibly due to a read error. The genes are TRBV11-2 and TRBJ2-5, with a possible D match to TRBD2 (6 bases). This CDR3 comprises 16 residues. Germline V gene data show CDR1 as SGHAT and CDR2 as FQNNGV. CDR3 region: CTSSQTPGGGKETQYF. The DNA for the CDR3 is TGTACCAGCAGCCAAACTCCCGGCGGAGGGAAGGAGACCCAGTACTTC.

CDR3 DNA sequence: TGTGCCAGCAACACCGACAGGAACACTGAAGCTTTCTTT. It is translated as CASNTDRNTEAFF. The gene calls are TRBV6-1 and TRBJ1-1, with D possibly being TRBD1 (5 bases). CDR1 is MNHNS, CDR2 SASEGT, per germline. Trimming cost V 7 bases and J 1 base, with 10 bases left between them. CDR3 length: 13 amino acids.

Notes on this clonotype: This sequence may be a read error, since a much larger clone differs from it by one base. V usage is TRBV11-3 and J usage is TRBJ2-1, with 7 bases fitting TRBD2. The germline gives CDR1 SGHNT, CDR2 YENEEA. Germline trimming cut 4 bases from V and 4 bases from J; bases unmatched to any gene: 10. The CDR3 covers 16 residues. The CDR3 bases are TGTGCCAGCAGCTCCGGGACTACCGGGCTATACAATGAGCAGTTCTTC. Its protein is CASSSGTTGLYNEQFF.

This clonotype was detected a few times. A much larger clone differs by one base, so this may be a read error. The V gene is TRBV6-2 or TRBV6-3, the J gene TRBJ2-3; maybe TRBD1 (5 bases). The CDR3 runs to 17 residues. CDR1 MNHEY and CDR2 SVGEGT come from the germline V gene. Here the CDR3 DNA reads TGTGCCAGCGGTTACTTCCCTCTGGGGCCTGGCACAGATACGCAGTATTTT. Its protein product is CASGYFPLGPGTDTQYF.

Only one count was recorded for this clonotype. The gene calls are TRBV5-1 and TRBJ2-3, with D unresolved. The J call may be incorrect, as the DNA end agrees better with TRBJ1-5. CDR3 length: 15 amino acids. The germline gives CDR1 SGHRS, CDR2 YFSETQ. In DNA, the CDR3 is TGCGCCAGCAGCTTGGCTCCTAGTAGCACAGATACGCAGCATTTT. Translated, it gives CASSLAPSSTDTQHF.

Details on this clonotype: The CDR3 carries no conserved terminal phenylalanine or tryptophan, so it likely arises from a read error. The CDR3 spells CPSSQAATGGTGANVLTL. CDR3 sequence (DNA): TGTCCCAGCAGCCAAGCTGCGACAGGGGGGACTGGGGCCAACGTCCTGACTTTA. V is TRBV4-2 and J is TRBJ2-6; 9 nucleotides line up with TRBD1. This CDR3 has 18 amino acids. CDR1 and CDR2 from the germline V gene are LGHNA and YNFKEQ.

To note about this clonotype: No conserved phenylalanine or tryptophan is present at the end of the CDR3, so a read error is the likely explanation. The V call is TRBV6-2 or TRBV6-3, the J call TRBJ2-5; a possible D gene is TRBD1 (5 bases). V was cut by 2 bases and J by 5 bases, with 15 bases left in between. The CDR3 is 15 residues long. CDR1 and CDR2 (germline): MNHEY, SVGEGT. CDR3 residues: CASSYVRDSRETQYS. The CDR3 coding sequence is TGTGCCAGCAGTTACGTCCGCGACAGTAGGGAGACCCAGTACTCC.

The CDR3 region is CSVDGKGATQYF. CDR3 in DNA: TGCAGCGTTGATGGCAAGGGGGCCACGCAGTATTTT. The J gene is TRBJ2-3, the V gene TRBV29-1; 7 bases align to TRBD1. Trimming cost V 3 bases and J 9 bases; bases outside gene matches: 6. The CDR3 extends over 12 amino acids. Germline loops: CDR1 SQVTM, CDR2 ANQGSEA.

With respect to this clonotype: The CDR3 end shows no conserved phenylalanine or tryptophan, and so a read error is likely. CDR3 sequence: CVSSGLAGGPSEQYL. For the CDR3, the DNA is TGTGTCAGCAGCGGACTAGCGGGGGGTCCGAGCGAGCAGTACTTA. The V call is TRBV12-3 or TRBV12-4, the J call TRBJ2-7; TRBD2 agrees at 14 bases. There are 15 residues in the CDR3.

This clonotype was seen many times. An end of the junction does not agree with germline; a read error may underlie this. The gene calls are TRBV11-2 and TRBJ2-1, with D perhaps TRBD1 (6 bases). The CDR3 sequence is 15 residues long. CDR1 is SGHAT and CDR2 is FQNNGV in the germline V gene. This chain's CDR3 is CASVLGDLRGHDQFF. Here the CDR3 DNA reads TGTGCCAGCGTACTAGGGGACCTCCGGGGACATGATCAGTTCTTC.

This clonotype occurred a few times. Written as DNA, the CDR3 is TGTGCCAGCAGTAAGACAGGGTGGGCCTACGAGCAGTACTTC. Its translation is CASSKTGWAYEQYF. This chain uses TRBV6-5 with TRBJ2-7, with 7 positions matching TRBD1. J gave up 2 bases and V 5 bases, and 6 bases lay outside the gene matches. The V gene's germline CDR1 is MNHEY and CDR2 SVGAGI. This CDR3 region has 14 residues.

For this clonotype: Its ends do not fully match the called genes, so a read error is possible. The rearrangement uses TRBV12-3 or TRBV12-4 and TRBJ1-2; D uncertain. This CDR3 has 14 residues. This CDR3 reads CASSRRGGNYGYAF. CDR3 sequence (DNA): TGTGCCAGCTCCCGCCGGGGTGGAAACTATGGCTACGCCTTC.